One sample yielded the 5 T cell receptor beta chains listed below, sequenced in a study of identical twins. TCRdb used MiXCR to reprocess the 5' RACE reads, holding one entry per CDR3 protein. The sample has around 960,000 distinct CDR3 sequences; 9% to 15% are singletons. This same sample was also taken into another study, of yellow fever vaccine responses in identical twins.

Source material: PBMCs. These receptors were taken from a woman in her late teens or twenties in good health.

The rearrangement uses TRBV29-1 and TRBJ2-1, with D possibly called TRBD1 or TRBD2 (5 bases each). V gave up 4 bases and J gave up 7 bases, with 14 bases separating them. Per germline, CDR1 SQVTM and CDR2 ANQGSEA. The CDR3 sequence is 13 residues long. In DNA, the CDR3 is TGCAGCGTTGTGACACGAGGGGTTAATGAGCAGTTCTTC. It specifies CSVVTRGVNEQFF.

The J gene is TRBJ2-2, the V gene TRBV20-1, with D possibly called TRBD1 or TRBD2 (5 bases each). This CDR3 contains 14 residues. Deletions cut 0 bases from V and 4 bases from J, with 9 bases between. The V gene's germline CDR1 is DFQATT and CDR2 SNEGSKA (reference sequence). CDR3 residues: CSARDPRGTGELFF. CDR3 nucleotide sequence: TGCAGTGCTAGAGATCCGAGGGGCACCGGGGAGCTGTTTTTT.

V usage is TRBV20-1 and J usage is TRBJ2-3, with D perhaps TRBD1 (6 bases). The germline V and J ends were trimmed by 6 bases and 7 bases, with 17 bases remaining between them. CDR3 length: 13 amino acids. Germline V gene data show CDR1 as DFQATT and CDR2 as SNEGSKA (reference sequence). CDR3 sequence: CSARGEVWNTQYF. In nucleotides, the CDR3 is TGCAGTGCCAGGGGAGAGGTTTGGAATACGCAGTATTTT.

The gene calls are TRBV4-1 and TRBJ2-6; 13 nucleotides line up with TRBD2. This CDR3 has 18 amino acids. Germline V gene lookup returns CDR1 MGHRA and CDR2 YSYEKL. Unmatched junction bases numbered 7, after V lost 5 bases and J lost 3 bases. The CDR3 here is CASSDGLAGAFGANVLTF. CDR3 sequence (DNA): TGCGCCAGCAGCGACGGACTAGCGGGGGCCTTTGGGGCCAACGTCCTGACTTTC.

This clonotype was found a few times. The V and J genes are TRBV6-5 and TRBJ2-2; D may match TRBD1 or TRBD2 (5 bases each). This CDR3 has 15 residues. The V end lost 2 bases, the J end lost 0 bases, and 7 bases lay between the germline ends. Germline V CDR1 and CDR2: MNHEY, SVGAGI. This CDR3 is CASSYMGANTGELFF. The CDR3 nucleotides read TGTGCCAGCAGTTACATGGGGGCGAACACCGGGGAGCTGTTTTTT.